Below, 10 T cell receptor beta chains from the same sample are listed, as sequenced in a study of naive and memory T cell subsets. Both TRBC1 and TRBC2 were covered by a beta constant-region primer of two equimolar oligonucleotides. A single record per CDR3 protein comes from TCRdb applying MiXCR to the UMI-ligation and nested PCR reads. This table has 130,000 to 150,000 distinct CDR3 sequences, approximately 15% appearing once. The sequenced sample was naive CD4+ T cells from blood. The origin of the receptors is a human donor in good health.

This chain links TRBV7-2 with TRBJ2-7; TRBD1 might be the D (5 bases). The CDR3 has 14 amino acids. Germline V gene sequence: CDR1 SGHTA, CDR2 FQGNSA. V was shortened by 2 bases and J by 4 bases, with 12 bases between the two germline ends. CDR3 DNA: TGTGCCAGCAGCTTATTTCCAGGGAAATACGAGCAGTACTTC. Translation: CASSLFPGKYEQYF.

The J gene is TRBJ1-1, the V gene TRBV19, with 8 nucleotides matching TRBD1. The germline CDR1 and CDR2 sequences are LNHDA and SQIVND (reference sequence). This CDR3 is 16 amino acids long. J lost 7 bases, V lost 7 bases, and 17 bases had no gene match. The CDR3: CASTRGPPDRDHEAFF. CDR3 coding DNA: TGTGCCAGTACCCGGGGCCCCCCGGACAGGGACCATGAAGCTTTCTTT.

The chain links TRBV7-9 to TRBJ2-7; no firm D call. The V end was cut by 0 bases, the J end by 1 base, with 7 bases between. This CDR3 has 14 amino acids. Germline V gene lookup returns CDR1 SEHNR and CDR2 FQNEAQ (reference sequence). CDR3 sequence: CASSLADGSYEQYF. In DNA form, the CDR3 reads TGTGCCAGCAGCTTAGCGGACGGATCCTACGAGCAGTACTTC.

This clonotype was found a few times. The chain is built from TRBV5-1 and TRBJ2-3, with 8 positions matching TRBD1. This CDR3 spans 15 amino acids. The V segment lost 4 bases and the J segment 3 bases; nucleotides outside the gene matches: 7. Germline V lookup: CDR1 SGHRS, CDR2 YFSETQ. CDR3 in amino acids: CASSPQGAITDTQYF. The CDR3 coding sequence is TGCGCCAGCAGCCCCCAGGGGGCGATAACAGATACGCAGTATTTT. Using reference TRBV5-1 and TRBJ2-3 for the parts outside the CDR3, the full variable domain is KAGVTQTPRYLIKTRGQQVTLSCSPISGHRSVSWYQQTPGQGLQFLFEYFSETQRNKGNFPGRFSGRQFSNSRSEMNVSTLELGDSALYLCASSPQGAITDTQYFGPGTRLTVL.

The chain joins TRBV19 to TRBJ2-5, with a tentative D call TRBD2 (5 bases). CDR1 is LNHDA and CDR2 is SQIVND in the germline V gene (reference sequence). V was clipped by 6 bases and J by 1 base, with 18 bases between them. The CDR3 sequence is 16 residues long. As DNA, the CDR3 is TGTGCCAGTAGCGGTGGAAAAACCGGGATCCAAGAGACCCAGTACTTC. Residues: CASSGGKTGIQETQYF.

This clonotype was counted only a few times. The chain joins TRBV12-3 or TRBV12-4 to TRBJ2-1; 10 positions agree with TRBD1. The CDR3 loop spans 15 amino acids. Trimming removed 5 bases from V and 2 bases from J; junction bases left unmatched: 3. CDR3 nucleotides: TGTGCCAGCAGTCGGACAGGGGGAACCTACAATGAGCAGTTCTTC. Its translation: CASSRTGGTYNEQFF.

This clonotype has only a few counts. J is TRBJ1-3 and V is TRBV20-1, with D maybe TRBD1 (5 bases). This CDR3 contains 14 residues. V lost 5 bases and J 2 bases, leaving 13 bases between the germline ends. Germline loops: CDR1 DFQATT, CDR2 SNEGSKA (reference sequence). CDR3 amino acids: CSADRGTTGNTIYF. The DNA for the CDR3 is TGCAGTGCTGACCGGGGGACTACTGGAAACACCATATATTTT.

This chain uses TRBV28 with TRBJ2-1, with 8 bases lining up with TRBD1. Germline values: CDR1 MDHEN, CDR2 SYDVKM. J was trimmed by 3 bases and V by 4 bases; bases with no gene match: 8. This CDR3 is built from 16 residues. The CDR3 DNA follows: TGTGCCAGCAGTTCCATCGGACAGGGATACTACAATGAGCAGTTCTTC. It yields the protein CASSSIGQGYYNEQFF. The whole variable domain, remainder taken from reference TRBV28 and TRBJ2-1, is DVKVTQSSRYLVKRTGEKVFLECVQDMDHENMFWYRQDPGLGLRLIYFSYDVKMKEKGDIPEGYSVSREKKERFSLILESASTNQTSMYLCASSSIGQGYYNEQFFGPGTRLTVL.

The V gene is TRBV18, the J gene TRBJ1-1, with D unresolved. CDR3 length equals 13 residues. The germline V gene has CDR1 KGHSH and CDR2 LQKENI. V dropped 6 bases and J dropped 3 bases, with 11 bases sitting between them. The chain's CDR3 is CASSPSPDTEAFF. CDR3 coding DNA: TGTGCCAGCTCGCCCAGTCCAGACACTGAAGCTTTCTTT.

The chain joins TRBV12-3 or TRBV12-4 to TRBJ1-5; TRBD1 aligns across 10 bases. The CDR3 is 13 residues long. The trim removed 4 bases at V and 6 bases at J, leaving 0 bases unmatched. Written as DNA, the CDR3 is TGTGCCAGCAGTTGGACAGGGGGTCAGCCCCAGCATTTT. The encoded protein is CASSWTGGQPQHF.